The next 20 T cell receptor beta chains were all read from a single sample in a study of T-cell memory formation after mild COVID-19. TCRdb ran MiXCR on the 5' RACE reads and lists one entry per CDR3 protein. The sample shows approximately 240,000 distinct CDR3 sequences, about a sixth of them seen only once. Material: PBMCs or a T cell subset sorted from them (not recorded which). The receptors derive from a man aged 18 to 30 who had mild COVID-19 (a few samples of this study predate the infection). Cell type and time point are not known.

This clonotype has only a few counts. This chain links TRBV4-2 with TRBJ2-5; D unclear. This CDR3 comprises 13 residues. The germline CDR1 and CDR2 sequences are LGHNA and YNFKEQ. Deletions cut 0 bases from V and 3 bases from J, with 5 bases between. The CDR3 DNA follows: TGTGCCAGCAGCCAAGATCGCAAAGAGACCCAGTACTTC. Protein: CASSQDRKETQYF.

The chain recombines TRBV6-5 with TRBJ1-4; 7 bases match TRBD1. Unmatched junction bases numbered 9, after V lost 6 bases and J lost 8 bases. The CDR3 covers 14 residues. Germline V gene data show CDR1 as MNHEY and CDR2 as SVGAGI. CDR3 coding DNA: TGTGCCAGCAGCACCGGGACAGAAGGAGAAAAACTGTTTTTT. Protein product: CASSTGTEGEKLFF.

The table lists this clonotype with many counts. The rearrangement joins TRBV5-1 to TRBJ1-3; D gene unclear. Germline V gene data show CDR1 as SGHRS and CDR2 as YFSETQ. The CDR3 has 14 amino acids. Between the trimmed V and J ends, which lost 4 bases and 3 bases, there was a span of 11 bases. The chain's CDR3 is CASSEGLGGNTIYF. The CDR3 DNA follows: TGCGCCAGCAGCGAGGGCCTCGGTGGAAACACCATATATTTT.

This clonotype occurred many times. The rearrangement uses TRBV7-9 and TRBJ1-2; weak D call: TRBD1 (5 bases). The CDR3 totals 15 residues. Germline lookup yields CDR1 SEHNR and CDR2 FQNEAQ (reference sequence). V lost 1 base and J 6 bases, leaving 15 bases between the germline ends. The CDR3 bases are TGTGCCAGCAGCTTAGGGGGCGGAACAGACAATGGCTACACCTTC. This sequence encodes CASSLGGGTDNGYTF.

This clonotype was counted many times. The rearrangement uses TRBV27 and TRBJ2-7; 8 bases line up with TRBD2. Unmatched junction bases numbered 10, after V lost 5 bases and J lost 1 base. CDR3 length: 16 residues. Germline CDR1 MNHEY, CDR2 SMNVEV (reference sequence). The CDR3 DNA is TGTGCCAGCAGTCCGTTCGGGGGGGCCTCGTCCTACGAGCAGTACGTC. This gives the protein CASSPFGGASSYEQYV.

The chain joins TRBV24-1 to TRBJ1-1; D gene ambiguous. V lost 4 bases, J lost 4 bases, and 9 bases lay in between. This CDR3 spans 13 amino acids. The germline CDR1 and CDR2 sequences are KGHDR and SFDVKD. In DNA, the CDR3 is TGTGCCACCAGTGAACTAGGGAGCACTGAAGCTTTCTTT. Protein: CATSELGSTEAFF.

This clonotype was found a few times. This rearrangement joins TRBV5-1 to TRBJ1-4; weak D call: TRBD1 (5 bases). CDR3 size: 15 residues. V was clipped by 0 bases and J by 2 bases, with 8 bases between them. Germline loops: CDR1 SGHRS, CDR2 YFSETQ. The DNA of the CDR3 is TGCGCCAGCAGCTTGGGGGGGATGACTAATGAAAAACTGTTTTTT. It is translated as CASSLGGMTNEKLFF.

This clonotype was seen many times. The V gene is TRBV11-2, the J gene TRBJ1-5, with D uncertain. This CDR3 contains 14 residues. Germline assignment: CDR1 SGHAT and CDR2 FQNNGV. Deletions cut 1 base from V and 0 bases from J, with 4 bases between. The CDR3 bases are TGTGCCAGCAGCTTAGGCGTTAGCAATCAGCCCCAGCATTTT. Protein: CASSLGVSNQPQHF.

J is TRBJ1-2 and V is TRBV7-9; TRBD1 agrees at 8 bases. V gave up 1 base and J gave up 14 bases; unmatched junction bases: 9. Looked up from germline, CDR1 is SEHNR and CDR2 is FQNEAQ (reference sequence). The CDR3 covers 13 residues. The CDR3 is CASSLDRTGTVTF. CDR3 nucleotide sequence: TGTGCCAGCAGCTTAGACCGGACAGGGACGGTAACCTTC. Looking up the rest from reference TRBV7-9 and TRBJ1-2 gives the full variable domain: DTGVSQNPRHKITKRGQNVTFRCDPISEHNRLYWYRQTLGQGPEFLTYFQNEAQLEKSRLLSDRFSAERPKGSFSTLEIQRTEQGDSAMYLCASSLDRTGTVTFGSGTRLTVV.

V usage is TRBV19 and J usage is TRBJ2-3; D not resolved. Trimming removed 10 bases from V and 0 bases from J, with 17 bases in between. Germline CDR1 reads LNHDA; CDR2 reads SQIVND (reference sequence). This CDR3 region has 15 residues. The CDR3 loop is CATGDGSASTDTQYF. The CDR3 DNA is TGTGCCACCGGAGACGGGTCAGCTAGCACAGATACGCAGTATTTT.

This clonotype showed up just a few times. CDR3 residues: CASKLRSRGGGTIV. Here the CDR3 DNA reads TGTGCCAGCAAGTTAAGGTCCCGTGGCGGGGGGACGATCGTC. The chain joins TRBV6-6 to TRBJ2-7, with 8 bases that match TRBD2. Germline V gene sequence: CDR1 MNHNY, CDR2 SVGAGI (reference sequence). The CDR3 runs to 14 residues.

This chain links TRBV4-1 with TRBJ1-2, with a tentative D call TRBD1 (6 bases). V was pared by 1 base and J by 6 bases, with 15 bases between. The CDR3 covers 15 residues. CDR1 MGHRA and CDR2 YSYEKL come from the germline V gene. The CDR3: CASSQGTSRGNGYTF. DNA of the CDR3: TGCGCCAGCAGCCAAGGTACTAGCAGGGGAAATGGCTACACCTTC.

The chain recombines TRBV28 with TRBJ1-5, with a weak D call TRBD1 (6 bases). The CDR3 has 14 residues. V dropped 7 bases and J dropped 3 bases, with 13 bases sitting between them. CDR1 and CDR2 (germline): MDHEN, SYDVKM. The CDR3 reads CASTSGGLNQPQHF. CDR3 nucleotides: TGTGCCAGCACCTCCGGGGGGCTCAATCAGCCCCAGCATTTT.

This clonotype occurred a few times. The chain is built from TRBV7-9 and TRBJ1-4, with TRBD1 matching over 8 bases. With 3 bases clipped from V and 1 base from J, the junction kept 1 base outside the gene matches. Per the germline V gene, CDR1 is SEHNR and CDR2 is FQNEAQ (reference sequence). There are 15 residues in the CDR3. The CDR3 DNA is TGTGCCAGCAGCTTTGACAGGGGAACTAATGAAAAACTGTTTTTT. This gives the protein CASSFDRGTNEKLFF.

This clonotype appeared a few times. The chain uses TRBV18 and TRBJ2-7; TRBD2 matches at 9 bases. The V and J ends lost 6 bases and 3 bases, in that order; junction bases with no gene match: 18. There are 18 residues in the CDR3. The germline gives CDR1 KGHSH, CDR2 LQKENI. CDR3 sequence: CASSTRSLGAGGLYEQYF. In DNA, the CDR3 is TGTGCCAGCTCGACTCGGTCCCTAGGTGCGGGGGGGCTCTACGAGCAGTACTTC.

The chain combines TRBV6-5 with TRBJ2-7, with a tentative D call TRBD2 (7 bases). V lost 5 bases and J lost 2, with 13 bases in between. The CDR3 length is 14 residues. Germline CDR1 is MNHEY and CDR2 is SVGAGI. CDR3 nucleotides: TGTGCCAGCAGTATTGGCGGGGGCCCCTACGAGCAGTACTTC. It translates to CASSIGGGPYEQYF.

V and J are TRBV20-1 and TRBJ1-2; D perhaps matches TRBD1 (5 bases). V shed 6 bases and J shed 3 bases, with 14 bases lying between them. CDR3 length: 13 amino acids. Germline CDR1 reads DFQATT; CDR2 reads SNEGSKA (reference sequence). The CDR3 DNA is TGCAGTGCGTTTGCCCGGGGCGACTATGGCTACACCTTC. It encodes CSAFARGDYGYTF.

This clonotype came up a few times. This chain links TRBV20-1 with TRBJ2-3; D may be TRBD2 (6 bases). Per germline, CDR1 DFQATT and CDR2 SNEGSKA (reference sequence). V lost 0 bases to trimming and J lost 6 bases, with 13 bases between them. This CDR3 has 14 amino acids. The CDR3 here is CSARDRGLWDTQYF. Here the CDR3 DNA reads TGCAGTGCTAGAGATCGGGGACTTTGGGATACGCAGTATTTT.

This clonotype was counted between two and nine times. The chain uses TRBV4-1 and TRBJ1-1; tentative D call: TRBD1 (5 bases). V lost 3 bases to trimming and J lost 4 bases, with 15 bases between them. The CDR3 consists of 15 residues. CDR1 is MGHRA, CDR2 YSYEKL, per germline. CDR3 DNA: TGCGCCAGCAGCCAGGAAACCTCAGGGCGCACTGAAGCTTTCTTT. Translating gives CASSQETSGRTEAFF.

The chain recombines TRBV20-1 with TRBJ2-1; D is possibly TRBD2 (6 bases). V lost 3 bases, J lost 4 bases, and 19 bases lay in between. Germline V gene lookup returns CDR1 DFQATT and CDR2 SNEGSKA (reference sequence). The CDR3 sequence is 16 residues long. CDR3 sequence (DNA): TGCAGTGCTAGGCCTATTCTCGCGGGGTCTTACAATGAGCAGTTCTTC. Its protein is CSARPILAGSYNEQFF.